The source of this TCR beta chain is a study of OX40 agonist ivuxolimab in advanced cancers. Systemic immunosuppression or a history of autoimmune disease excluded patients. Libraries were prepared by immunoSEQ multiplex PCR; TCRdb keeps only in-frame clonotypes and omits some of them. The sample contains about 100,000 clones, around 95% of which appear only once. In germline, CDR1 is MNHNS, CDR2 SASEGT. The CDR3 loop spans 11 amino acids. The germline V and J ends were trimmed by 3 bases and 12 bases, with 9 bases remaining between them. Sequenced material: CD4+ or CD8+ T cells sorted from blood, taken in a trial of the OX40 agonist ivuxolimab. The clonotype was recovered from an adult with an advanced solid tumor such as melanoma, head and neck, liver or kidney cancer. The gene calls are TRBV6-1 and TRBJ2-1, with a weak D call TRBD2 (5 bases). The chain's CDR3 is CASSDGAAQFF. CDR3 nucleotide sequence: TGTGCCAGCAGTGATGGAGCGGCGCAGTTCTTC.